Listed below are T cell receptor beta chains from one sample, sequenced in a study of control samples from healthy donors and cancer patients. TCRdb keeps only in-frame clones here, not all; method: immunoSEQ multiplex PCR. The sample carries roughly 100,000 clones, 83% recorded once. What was sequenced was blood. These receptors were collected from a woman aged 45-65 years in good health. The CDR3 runs from the conserved cysteine through the conserved F or W. Fields, in order: clone size, J gene, V gene, D gene, CDR3 DNA, CDR3 protein. The D gene is left open where the match is weak. The listing skips clone size in some rows; elsewhere it reads once, few, many or a size class.

size: .; J: TRBJ2-7; V: TRBV5-1; D: .; DNA: TGCGCCAGCAGCGGGACGCACGGGGGCCGGGGAACCTACGAGCAGTACTTC; CDR3: CASSGTHGGRGTYEQYF
size: .; J: TRBJ2-4; V: TRBV30; D: TRBD2; DNA: TGTGCCTGGAGTTCGGGGGGGGCTAGCGGAGTCAAAAACATTCAGTACTTC; CDR3: CAWSSGGASGVKNIQYF
size: .; J: TRBJ2-5; V: TRBV28; D: .; DNA: TGTGCCAGCAGTTCAACCCAGGGTTTCCAAGAGACCCAGTACTTC; CDR3: CASSSTQGFQETQYF
size: .; J: TRBJ1-2; V: TRBV3-1/TRBV3-2; D: TRBD1; DNA: TGTGCCAGCAGCCTTGGGACAGAGGGAGGCTACACCTTC; CDR3: CASSLGTEGGYTF
size: .; J: TRBJ1-2; V: TRBV18; D: .; DNA: TGTGCCAGCTCCCAAGAGGAACTAAACTATGGCTACACCTTC; CDR3: CASSQEELNYGYTF
size: .; J: TRBJ2-3; V: TRBV3-1/TRBV3-2; D: .; DNA: TGTGCCAGCAGCCTCCGGGGGAAAGATACGCAGTATTTT; CDR3: CASSLRGKDTQYF
size: .; J: TRBJ1-5; V: TRBV29-1; D: TRBD1; DNA: TGCAGCGTAGCGACAGGGGGCGGCCAGCCCCAGCATTTT; CDR3: CSVATGGGQPQHF
size: .; J: TRBJ2-3; V: TRBV7-7; D: .; DNA: TGTGCTAGCAGCTTGGGAACGGGAAGCACAGATACGCAGTATTTT; CDR3: CASSLGTGSTDTQYF
size: once; J: TRBJ1-6; V: TRBV7-2; D: .; DNA: TGTGCCAGCAGCTCCCCCCCAGGCAATAATTCACCCCTCCACTTT; CDR3: CASSSPPGNNSPLHF
size: .; J: TRBJ1-1; V: TRBV19; D: TRBD1; DNA: TGTGCCAGTAGTACGCCGACAGGGGGACTTACACTTTTGAACACTGAAGCTTTCTTT; CDR3: CASSTPTGGLTLLNTEAFF
size: .; J: TRBJ1-6; V: TRBV3-1/TRBV3-2; D: .; DNA: TGTGCCAGCAGCCAAGTCCAGACTCGGGGTTCACCCCTCCACTTT; CDR3: CASSQVQTRGSPLHF
size: .; J: TRBJ2-7; V: TRBV3-1/TRBV3-2; D: .; DNA: TGTGCCAGCAGTCAAGGGGTGAGGGAGCAGTACTTC; CDR3: CASSQGVREQYF
size: .; J: TRBJ2-3; V: TRBV6-2/TRBV6-3; D: .; DNA: TGTGCCAGCAGTTACTCCCAGGGAATAGCTACAGATACGCAGTATTTT; CDR3: CASSYSQGIATDTQYF
size: .; J: TRBJ1-5; V: TRBV18; D: .; DNA: TGTGCCAGCTCATCGGACAACAATCAGCCCCAGCATTTT; CDR3: CASSSDNNQPQHF
size: .; J: TRBJ1-2; V: TRBV9; D: .; DNA: TGTGCCAGCAGCGTAGGGGCGAGTAACTATGGCTACACCTTC; CDR3: CASSVGASNYGYTF
size: .; J: TRBJ2-1; V: TRBV11-3; D: .; DNA: TGTGCCAGCAGCAAAGACGGCCAGTTGTTCTACAATGAGCAGTTCTTC; CDR3: CASSKDGQLFYNEQFF
size: .; J: TRBJ1-5; V: TRBV28; D: TRBD1; DNA: TGTGCCAGCATAATCGGACAGGGGATTTATCAGCCCCAGCATTTT; CDR3: CASIIGQGIYQPQHF
size: .; J: TRBJ2-3; V: TRBV11-3; D: .; DNA: TGTGCCAGCAGCTTAGTGGACGTGAGCACAGATACGCAGTATTTT; CDR3: CASSLVDVSTDTQYF
size: .; J: TRBJ2-1; V: TRBV5-4; D: TRBD2; DNA: TGTGCCAGCAGCCTAGGACTAGCGGGGGGTGATGAGCAGTTCTTC; CDR3: CASSLGLAGGDEQFF
size: .; J: TRBJ1-1; V: TRBV7-2; D: .; DNA: TGTGCCAGCAGACCATTTGGAGGGAGGACTGAAGCTTTCTTT; CDR3: CASRPFGGRTEAFF
size: few; J: TRBJ1-1; V: TRBV11-3; D: .; DNA: TGTGCCAGCAGCTTCAGGGGCGGTGAGGTCACTGAAGCTTTCTTT; CDR3: CASSFRGGEVTEAFF
size: .; J: TRBJ2-3; V: TRBV7-2; D: .; DNA: TGTGCCAGCACCCTTCGGATCACAGATACGCAGTATTTT; CDR3: CASTLRITDTQYF
size: .; J: TRBJ1-3; V: TRBV25-1; D: .; DNA: TGTGCCACCACACCCAGCTCTGGAAACACCATATATTTT; CDR3: CATTPSSGNTIYF
size: .; J: TRBJ1-1; V: TRBV5-1; D: .; DNA: TGCGCCAGCAGCTTGAGTAAGAACACTGAAGCTTTCTTT; CDR3: CASSLSKNTEAFF
size: .; J: TRBJ2-1; V: TRBV24-1; D: TRBD1; DNA: TGTGCCACCAGCCTTGGACAGGGAATCTACAATGAGCAGTTCTTC; CDR3: CATSLGQGIYNEQFF
size: .; J: TRBJ2-7; V: TRBV18; D: .; DNA: TGTGCCAGCTCACCACTTAAGGGAGTGGAGCAGTACTTC; CDR3: CASSPLKGVEQYF
size: .; J: TRBJ1-2; V: TRBV5-6; D: .; DNA: TGTGCCAGCAGCTTGGGGGTCCCTAACTATGGCTACACCTTC; CDR3: CASSLGVPNYGYTF
size: .; J: TRBJ2-5; V: TRBV5-4; D: TRBD2; DNA: TGTGCCAGCAGCATAGCGGGGGGTCAAGAGACCCAGTACTTC; CDR3: CASSIAGGQETQYF
size: few; J: TRBJ1-2; V: TRBV12-3/TRBV12-4; D: .; DNA: TGTGCCAGCACCGGACAGCTAAACTATGGCTACACCTTC; CDR3: CASTGQLNYGYTF
size: once; J: TRBJ1-5; V: TRBV6-6; D: .; DNA: TGTGCCAGCAGTGACGAATATAGCAATCAGCCCCAGCATTTT; CDR3: CASSDEYSNQPQHF
size: .; J: TRBJ2-3; V: TRBV7-6; D: .; DNA: TGTGCCAGCAGCTTAGGGGTGGGCTCCTTAAGCACAGATACGCAGTATTTT; CDR3: CASSLGVGSLSTDTQYF
size: .; J: TRBJ2-7; V: TRBV5-4; D: .; DNA: TGTGCCAGCAGCTTGGACAGGGACGAGCAGTACTTC; CDR3: CASSLDRDEQYF
size: .; J: TRBJ2-2; V: TRBV14; D: TRBD2; DNA: TGTGCCAGCAGCCAAGATAGCGGGGTATACACCGGGGAGCTGTTTTTT; CDR3: CASSQDSGVYTGELFF
size: .; J: TRBJ1-1; V: TRBV14; D: .; DNA: TGTGCCAGCAGCCAAGATGCAGTCGGAGAGAGAGCTTTCTTT; CDR3: CASSQDAVGERAFF
size: once; J: TRBJ1-3; V: TRBV19; D: .; DNA: TGTGCCAGTAGTATAGACCAGACTGGTGGAAACACCATATATTTT; CDR3: CASSIDQTGGNTIYF
size: .; J: TRBJ2-5; V: TRBV6-4; D: .; DNA: TGTGCCAGCAGTGTGACCAGGGGAGAGACCCAGTACTTC; CDR3: CASSVTRGETQYF
size: .; J: TRBJ2-1; V: TRBV10-3; D: .; DNA: TGTGCCATTCACGCGGACAGCTCCTACAATGAGCAGTTCTTC; CDR3: CAIHADSSYNEQFF
size: .; J: TRBJ2-7; V: TRBV5-1; D: TRBD2; DNA: TGCGCCAGCAGCACACTAGCGGGACCTTCCTACGAGCAGTACTTC; CDR3: CASSTLAGPSYEQYF
size: few; J: TRBJ1-1; V: TRBV20-1; D: .; DNA: TGCAGTGCCAGGGGGAACACTGAAGCTTTCTTT; CDR3: CSARGNTEAFF
size: .; J: TRBJ1-1; V: TRBV29-1; D: .; DNA: TGCAGCGTTGAAAAGGGCCAGGATACTGAAGCTTTCTTT; CDR3: CSVEKGQDTEAFF
size: .; J: TRBJ2-2; V: TRBV2; D: TRBD2; DNA: TGTGCCAGCAGAGGGACTAGCTACACCGGGGAGCTGTTTTTT; CDR3: CASRGTSYTGELFF
size: .; J: TRBJ2-1; V: TRBV7-3; D: TRBD2; DNA: TGTGCCAGCAGCCGTGGACTAGCGGGAGGGAATGAGCAGTTCTTC; CDR3: CASSRGLAGGNEQFF
size: once; J: TRBJ1-1; V: TRBV4-2; D: .; DNA: TGTGCCAGCAGCCAAGATAACAGGGTTTACACTGAAGCTTTCTTT; CDR3: CASSQDNRVYTEAFF
size: .; J: TRBJ2-1; V: TRBV3-1/TRBV3-2; D: .; DNA: TGTGCCAGCAGCCAGACGGTCGTGAGCTCCTACAATGAGCAGTTCTTC; CDR3: CASSQTVVSSYNEQFF
size: .; J: TRBJ2-7; V: TRBV7-9; D: .; DNA: TGTGCCAGCAGCTTAGTACAGTCCTACGAGCAGTACTTC; CDR3: CASSLVQSYEQYF
size: .; J: TRBJ2-3; V: TRBV5-4; D: TRBD2; DNA: TGTGCCAGCAGCTTGATCGGGGGGGATACGCAGTATTTT; CDR3: CASSLIGGDTQYF
size: .; J: TRBJ1-2; V: TRBV7-2; D: TRBD1; DNA: TGTGCCAGCAGCTTAGACCCGGGACAGGCAAGAGGCTACACCTTC; CDR3: CASSLDPGQARGYTF
size: .; J: TRBJ2-5; V: TRBV5-8; D: TRBD2; DNA: TGTGCCAGCAGCTTCGGACTAGCAACCCAAGAGACCCAGTACTTC; CDR3: CASSFGLATQETQYF
size: once; J: TRBJ1-1; V: TRBV6-5; D: .; DNA: TGTGCCAGCAGTTGGAGGGGGACTGAAGCTTTCTTT; CDR3: CASSWRGTEAFF
size: .; J: TRBJ1-5; V: TRBV11-2; D: .; DNA: TGTGCCAGCAGCTTAGAAGGCGACCCCAATCAGCCCCAGCATTTT; CDR3: CASSLEGDPNQPQHF
size: .; J: TRBJ1-2; V: TRBV5-4; D: .; DNA: TGTGCCAACACAGCGTCGGGGAACTATGGCTACACCTTC; CDR3: CANTASGNYGYTF
size: .; J: TRBJ1-1; V: TRBV5-4; D: .; DNA: TGTGCCAGCAGCTTGTGGTCCCGCGTGCTGAACACTGAAGCTTTCTTT; CDR3: CASSLWSRVLNTEAFF
size: .; J: TRBJ2-1; V: TRBV6-2/TRBV6-3; D: TRBD2; DNA: TGTGCCAGCAGTTACTTGGATAGCGGGATCCGCTCCTACAATGAGCAGTTCTTC; CDR3: CASSYLDSGIRSYNEQFF